The T cell receptor (beta chain) described here comes from a study of sequential checkpoint blockade in melanoma. Overall study context: Maintenance nivolumab came after either treatment sequence.

Using immunoSEQ multiplex PCR, the repertoire was profiled, and TCRdb retains in-frame clones only, with some absent. The profile shows tens of thousands of clones, 75% to 90% of them singletons. This clone is labeled as medium-sized (0.01 to 0.1%). Treatment indicated: randomized to nivolumab then ipilimumab (arm A) or the reverse (arm B). Sorted cells were live CD3+CD8+, lacking CD19 and CD56, from PBMCs. Germline V gene lookup returns CDR1 SGHTS and CDR2 YDEGEE. Between the trimmed V and J ends, which lost 5 bases and 0 bases, there was a span of 24 bases. CDR3 length: 19 amino acids. Sequencing used CD8+ T cells sorted from blood (inferred from file names), obtained from a patient given nivolumab and ipilimumab in sequence. This chain uses TRBV5-8 with TRBJ1-5, with a weak D call TRBD1 (5 bases). The clonotype comes from a human donor with melanoma. In DNA form, the CDR3 reads TGTGCCAGCAGTTTCACGGGGGTGAGTTCGACTTATAGCAATCAGCCCCAGCATTTT. As protein: CASSFTGVSSTYSNQPQHF. The variable domain in full, with the rest retrieved from reference TRBV5-8 and TRBJ1-5, is EAGVTQSPTHLIKTRGQQATLRCSPISGHTSVYWYQQALGLGLQFLLWYDEGEERNRGNFPPRFSGRQFPNYSSELNVNALELEDSALYLCASSFTGVSSTYSNQPQHFGDGTRLSIL.